These T cell receptor beta chains were read from a single sample in a study of blood T cell repertoires in COVID-19. Repertoires were generated with immunoSEQ multiplex PCR, while TCRdb's copy carries only in-frame clones and drops some. The repertoire holds 200,000 to 250,000 clones, with 80% to 95% as singletons. Sequenced sample: peripheral blood. The origin of the receptors is a man aged 60 to 75 with COVID-19, enrolled during active disease. Each CDR3 is given with its conserved first and last residue. The D gene is left open where the match is weak. Rows give clone size only sometimes, using once, few, many, or a class for an expanded clone.

TRBJ1-2,TRBV19,-,-,TGTGCCAGTAGGTACAGGGCGCTGAACTATGGCTACACCTTC,CASRYRALNYGYTF
TRBJ2-2,TRBV9,-,-,TGTGCCAGCAGCAAGTCTTCAGGGGCGAACACCGGGGAGCTGTTTTTT,CASSKSSGANTGELFF
TRBJ2-2,TRBV18,TRBD1,-,TGTGCCAGCTCACCACTAACAAAAGGGACAGGGAAGGCCGGGGAGCTGTTTTTT,CASSPLTKGTGKAGELFF
TRBJ2-1,TRBV28,-,-,TGTGCCAGCAGTTTACTATTACCCGGACAGCCAAACAATGAGCAGTTCTTC,CASSLLLPGQPNNEQFF
TRBJ1-2,TRBV25-1,-,-,TGTGCCAGCAGTTCGGACTTCCCGTATGGCTACACCTTC,CASSSDFPYGYTF
TRBJ1-5,TRBV4-1,-,-,TGCGCCAGCAGCCCCCGAGAGAGGGAGGCCCAGCATTTT,CASSPREREAQHF
TRBJ1-5,TRBV6-2/TRBV6-3,-,-,TGTGCCAGCAGTTACGAGGAGTTAACACCCCAGCATTTT,CASSYEELTPQHF
TRBJ2-1,TRBV12-3/TRBV12-4,-,-,TGTGCCAGCAGTTTAGGAGGTGAGCAGTTCTTC,CASSLGGEQFF
TRBJ2-1,TRBV5-3,-,once,TGTGCCAGAAGCCCGGCGACTAGTACTCTGAATGAGCAGTTCTTC,CARSPATSTLNEQFF
TRBJ1-2,TRBV9,-,-,TGTGCCAGCAGCCGTAGAGGGGACATAGACTATGGCTACACCTTC,CASSRRGDIDYGYTF
TRBJ2-2,TRBV5-1,-,-,TGCGCCAGCAGCGAACAGGCAACCGGGGAGCTGTTTTTT,CASSEQATGELFF
TRBJ2-1,TRBV7-3,TRBD2,-,TGTGCCAGCAGCTTAAGTCCAGCGGGAGGGGTAAATGAGCAGTTCTTC,CASSLSPAGGVNEQFF
TRBJ1-6,TRBV3-1/TRBV3-2,-,-,TGTGCCAGCAGGCAAACAGGAGCGGGAAATTCACCCCTCCACTTT,CASRQTGAGNSPLHF
TRBJ2-1,TRBV13,-,-,TGTGCCAGCACCGAAGCTGGGCAGGCCTCCTACAATGAGCAGTTCTTC,CASTEAGQASYNEQFF
TRBJ2-1,TRBV12-3/TRBV12-4,TRBD2,-,TGTGCCACTCAACTAGCGGGGGGCAATGAGCAGTTCTTC,CATQLAGGNEQFF
TRBJ1-6,TRBV19,-,-,TGTGCCAGTAGGGGGGAGGCGGATAATTCACCCCTCCACTTT,CASRGEADNSPLHF
TRBJ1-2,TRBV6-5,-,-,TGTGCCAGCAGTAGGGGCAGGGACTATGGCTACACCTTC,CASSRGRDYGYTF
TRBJ2-5,TRBV30,TRBD2,-,TGTGCCTGGAGGCTAGCGGGAGTATTCGAGACCCAGTACTTC,CAWRLAGVFETQYF
TRBJ2-1,TRBV3-1/TRBV3-2,TRBD2,-,TGTGCCAGCAGCCAAGCTGTAGCGGGAGGATGGAATGAGCAGTTCTTC,CASSQAVAGGWNEQFF
TRBJ1-2,TRBV29-1,-,-,TGCAGCGTTGAGGGGGGGCACCCCCCTGGCTACACCTTC,CSVEGGHPPGYTF
TRBJ2-1,TRBV3-1/TRBV3-2,TRBD2,-,TGTGCCAGCAGCCTCACGGGGAGGGCCTCCTGGGAGCAGTTCTTC,CASSLTGRASWEQFF
TRBJ1-1,TRBV15,-,-,TGTGCCACCAGCAGAGGAGAGTTGGACACTGAAGCTTTCTTT,CATSRGELDTEAFF
TRBJ2-5,TRBV19,TRBD1,-,TGTGCCAGTAGTCTAAGGACAGGGCAACAAGAGACCCAGTACTTC,CASSLRTGQQETQYF
TRBJ2-1,TRBV7-2,-,-,TGTGCCAGCAGCTTCTCTCCCTATTCCTACAATGAGCAGTTCTTC,CASSFSPYSYNEQFF
TRBJ1-2,TRBV2,-,-,TGTGCCAGCAGTGCCGAAGGGGCTAGGGCTAACTATGGCTACACCTTC,CASSAEGARANYGYTF
TRBJ2-1,TRBV19,TRBD2,-,TGTGCCAGTAGGAGTGGCGGGGGGTACAATGAGCAGTTCTTC,CASRSGGGYNEQFF
TRBJ2-1,TRBV24-1,-,-,TGTGCCACCAGTGGCATGGGGAGCTCCTACAATGAGCAGTTCTTC,CATSGMGSSYNEQFF
TRBJ1-6,TRBV3-1/TRBV3-2,-,-,TGTGCCAGCACCCCTGGGGGGGCGGCCTATAATTCACCCCTCCACTTT,CASTPGGAAYNSPLHF
TRBJ1-3,TRBV9,-,-,TGTGCCAGCAGCGTAGGATTGAGAGATCCTGGAAACACCATATATTTT,CASSVGLRDPGNTIYF
TRBJ2-1,TRBV5-1,-,-,TGCGCCAGCAGCTTGACCGGGACTGCTTACAATGAGCAGTTCTTC,CASSLTGTAYNEQFF
TRBJ2-1,TRBV6-5,TRBD1,-,TGTGCCAGCAGATCCGGGACAGGGAACAGGAATGAGCAGTTCTTC,CASRSGTGNRNEQFF
TRBJ1-1,TRBV4-3,-,once,TGCGCCAGCAGACCGAAGGGGGACCCCACTGAAGCTTTCTTT,CASRPKGDPTEAFF
TRBJ2-3,TRBV6-6,TRBD2,once,TGTGCCAGCAGTTCCTCTCGAGGCGGGGGAAGAGATACGCAGTATTTT,CASSSSRGGGRDTQYF
TRBJ2-1,TRBV19,TRBD1,-,TGTGCCAGTAGTGCCGTCAGACAGGGATACAATGAGCAGTTCTTC,CASSAVRQGYNEQFF
TRBJ2-6,TRBV15,-,-,TGTGCCACCAGCCATTCCGGGGCAGGGGCTGGGGCCAACGTCCTGACTTTC,CATSHSGAGAGANVLTF
TRBJ1-4,TRBV30,-,-,TGTGCCTGGAGTGTTTCGGGGAATGATGAAAAACTGTTTTTT,CAWSVSGNDEKLFF
TRBJ2-3,TRBV7-2,-,-,TGTGCCAGCAGCCCTTGGCGGGTTAGCACAGATACGCAGTATTTT,CASSPWRVSTDTQYF
TRBJ2-1,TRBV7-8,TRBD2,once,TGTGCCAGCAGCCTGAGTTTACTGACTAGCAGAAACAATGAGCAGTTCTTC,CASSLSLLTSRNNEQFF
TRBJ2-7,TRBV27,-,-,TGTGCCAGCAGTTATAGATTCCCCCCGGGCGAGCAGTACTTC,CASSYRFPPGEQYF
TRBJ1-5,TRBV6-5,TRBD1,-,TGTGCCAGCAGGCCCGGGACAGGGAATCAGCCCCAGCATTTT,CASRPGTGNQPQHF